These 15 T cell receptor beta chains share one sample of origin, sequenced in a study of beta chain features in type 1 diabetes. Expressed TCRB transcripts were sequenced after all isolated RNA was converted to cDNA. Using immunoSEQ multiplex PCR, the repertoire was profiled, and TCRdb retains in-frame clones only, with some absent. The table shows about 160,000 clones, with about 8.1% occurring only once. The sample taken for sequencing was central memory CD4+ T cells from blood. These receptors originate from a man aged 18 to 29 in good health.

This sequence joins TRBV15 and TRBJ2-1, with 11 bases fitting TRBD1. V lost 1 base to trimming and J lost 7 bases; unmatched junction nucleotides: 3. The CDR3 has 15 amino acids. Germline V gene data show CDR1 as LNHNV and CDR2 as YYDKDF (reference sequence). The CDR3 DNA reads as TGTGCCACCAGCAGAGCGGGACAGGGGGTTAATGAGCAGTTCTTC. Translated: CATSRAGQGVNEQFF.

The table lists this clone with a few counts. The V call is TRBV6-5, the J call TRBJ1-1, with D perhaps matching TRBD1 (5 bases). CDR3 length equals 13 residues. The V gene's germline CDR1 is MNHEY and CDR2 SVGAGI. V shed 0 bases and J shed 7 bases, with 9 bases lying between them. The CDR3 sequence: CASSYSIGVEAFF. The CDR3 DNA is TGTGCCAGCAGTTACTCGATAGGGGTTGAAGCTTTCTTT.

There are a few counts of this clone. The CDR3 sequence is CAWDGAYEQYF. CDR3 nucleotide sequence: TGTGCCTGGGACGGGGCCTACGAGCAGTACTTC. V gene TRBV30 combines with J gene TRBJ2-7; D might be TRBD2 (5 bases). The CDR3 contains 11 residues. CDR1 and CDR2 from the germline V gene are GTSNPN and SVGIG (reference sequence). Trimming removed 5 bases from V and 2 bases from J, with 7 bases in between.

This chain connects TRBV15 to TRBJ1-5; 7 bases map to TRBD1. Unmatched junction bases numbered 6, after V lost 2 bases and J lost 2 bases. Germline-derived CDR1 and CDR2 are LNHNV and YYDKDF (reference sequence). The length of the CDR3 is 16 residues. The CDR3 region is CATSRNAGQRNQPQHF. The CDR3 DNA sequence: TGTGCCACCAGCAGAAACGCGGGACAGCGCAATCAGCCCCAGCATTTT.

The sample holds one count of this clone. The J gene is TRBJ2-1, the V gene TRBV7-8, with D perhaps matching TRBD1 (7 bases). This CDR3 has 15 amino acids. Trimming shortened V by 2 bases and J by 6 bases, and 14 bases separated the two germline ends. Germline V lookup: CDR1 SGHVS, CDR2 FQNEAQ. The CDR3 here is CASSLTGAGGNEQFF. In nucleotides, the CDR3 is TGTGCCAGCAGCTTAACGGGGGCAGGGGGCAATGAGCAGTTCTTC.

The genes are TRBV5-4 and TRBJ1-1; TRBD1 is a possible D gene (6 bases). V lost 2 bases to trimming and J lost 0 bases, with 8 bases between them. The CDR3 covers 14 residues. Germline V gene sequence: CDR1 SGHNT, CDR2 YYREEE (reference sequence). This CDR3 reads CASSFGQLNTEAFF. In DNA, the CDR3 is TGTGCCAGCAGCTTCGGACAGTTGAACACTGAAGCTTTCTTT.

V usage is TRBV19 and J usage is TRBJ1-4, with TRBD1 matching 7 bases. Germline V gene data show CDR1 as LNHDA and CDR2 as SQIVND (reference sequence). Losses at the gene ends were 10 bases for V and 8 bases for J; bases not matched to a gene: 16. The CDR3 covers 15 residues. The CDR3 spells CATSLLDRREEKLFF. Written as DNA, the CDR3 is TGTGCCACCTCGTTGTTGGACAGGAGGGAAGAAAAACTGTTTTTT.

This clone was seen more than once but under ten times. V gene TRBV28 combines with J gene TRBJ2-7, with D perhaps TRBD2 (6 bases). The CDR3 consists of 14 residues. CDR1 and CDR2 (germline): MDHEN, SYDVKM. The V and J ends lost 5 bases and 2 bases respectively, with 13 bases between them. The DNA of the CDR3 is TGTGCCAGCAGTAAAGCGGGTAGGACCTACGAGCAGTACTTC. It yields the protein CASSKAGRTYEQYF.

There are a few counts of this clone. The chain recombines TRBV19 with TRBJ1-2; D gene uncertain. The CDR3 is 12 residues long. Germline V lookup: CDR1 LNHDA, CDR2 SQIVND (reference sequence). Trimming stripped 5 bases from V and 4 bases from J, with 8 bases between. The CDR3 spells CASSPDTYGYTF. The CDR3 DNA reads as TGTGCCAGTAGTCCTGACACCTATGGCTACACCTTC.

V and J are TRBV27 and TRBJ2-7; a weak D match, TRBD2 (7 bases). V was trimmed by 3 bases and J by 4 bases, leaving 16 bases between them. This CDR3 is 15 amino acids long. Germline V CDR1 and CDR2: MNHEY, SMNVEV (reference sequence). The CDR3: CASSFRGGALYEQYF. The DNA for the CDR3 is TGTGCCAGCAGTTTCCGAGGGGGGGCTTTATACGAGCAGTACTTC.

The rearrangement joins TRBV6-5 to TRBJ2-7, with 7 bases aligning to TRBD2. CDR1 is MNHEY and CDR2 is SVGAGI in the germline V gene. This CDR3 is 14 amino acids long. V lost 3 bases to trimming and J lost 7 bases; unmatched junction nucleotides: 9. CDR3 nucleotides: TGTGCCAGCAGTTATAAGCGGGACCGAGGAGAGCAGTACTTC. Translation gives CASSYKRDRGEQYF.

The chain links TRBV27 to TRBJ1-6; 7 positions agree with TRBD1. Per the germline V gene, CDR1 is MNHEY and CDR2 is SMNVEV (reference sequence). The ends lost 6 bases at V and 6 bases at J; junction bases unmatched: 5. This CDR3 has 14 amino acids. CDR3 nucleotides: TGTGCCAGCAGGCTGGGACAGACTAATTCACCCCTCCACTTT. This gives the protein CASRLGQTNSPLHF.

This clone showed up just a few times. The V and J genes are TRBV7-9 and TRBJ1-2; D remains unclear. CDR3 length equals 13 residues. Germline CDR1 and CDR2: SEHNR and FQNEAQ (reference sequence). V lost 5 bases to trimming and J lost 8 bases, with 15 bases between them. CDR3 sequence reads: CASSRPGMNGYTF. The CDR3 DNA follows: TGTGCCAGCAGCCGACCCGGGATGAACGGCTACACCTTC.

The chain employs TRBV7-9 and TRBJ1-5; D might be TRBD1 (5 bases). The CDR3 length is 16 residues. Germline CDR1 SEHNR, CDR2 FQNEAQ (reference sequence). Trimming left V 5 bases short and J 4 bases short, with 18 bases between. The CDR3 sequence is CASSQAGGGGNQPQHF. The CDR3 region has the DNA TGTGCCAGCAGCCAGGCGGGGGGAGGAGGTAATCAGCCCCAGCATTTT.

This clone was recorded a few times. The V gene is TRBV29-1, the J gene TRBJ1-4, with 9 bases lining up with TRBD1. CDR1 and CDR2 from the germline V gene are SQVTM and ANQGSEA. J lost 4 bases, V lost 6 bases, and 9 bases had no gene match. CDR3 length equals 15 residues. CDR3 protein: CSVRTGATYNEKLFF. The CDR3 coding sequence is TGCAGCGTCCGGACAGGGGCCACCTATAATGAAAAACTGTTTTTT.